The clone carrying this T cell receptor (beta chain) was detected once. This sample is part of a study of blood T cell repertoires in COVID-19. The overall study: The samples span acute and convalescent COVID-19 from the United States, Italy and Spain. The analysed material was cDNA or gDNA that came from T cells, B-cell-depleted T cells, or PBMCs.

Per the original data handling: Reference gene primer amplification gave nucleated cell count estimates. Repertoires were generated with immunoSEQ multiplex PCR, while TCRdb's copy carries only in-frame clones and drops some. The V and J calls and the clone size are those of that table, but D and trimming were determined from the DNA. The sample consists of about 64,000 clones, 88% of them appearing once. V was pared by 4 bases and J by 5 bases, with 8 bases between. Germline V gene data show CDR1 as GTSNPN and CDR2 as SVGIG (reference sequence). The CDR3 has 11 residues. Seattle researchers signed up patients amid active infection and tracked them longitudinally.

The TCR comes from a woman aged 60-75 years with COVID-19, enrolled during active disease. This chain links TRBV30 with TRBJ1-2, with a weak D call TRBD1 (5 bases). The specimen sequenced was peripheral blood. The CDR3 DNA is TGTGCCTGGACAGGGTGGTATGGCTACACCTTC. Protein product: CAWTGWYGYTF. The variable domain in full, completed from reference TRBV30 and TRBJ1-2, reads SQTIHQWPATLVQPVGSPLSLECTVEGTSNPNLYWYRQAAGRGLQLLFYSVGIGQISSEVPQNLSASRPQDRQFILSSKKLLLSDSGFYLCAWTGWYGYTFGSGTRLTVV.